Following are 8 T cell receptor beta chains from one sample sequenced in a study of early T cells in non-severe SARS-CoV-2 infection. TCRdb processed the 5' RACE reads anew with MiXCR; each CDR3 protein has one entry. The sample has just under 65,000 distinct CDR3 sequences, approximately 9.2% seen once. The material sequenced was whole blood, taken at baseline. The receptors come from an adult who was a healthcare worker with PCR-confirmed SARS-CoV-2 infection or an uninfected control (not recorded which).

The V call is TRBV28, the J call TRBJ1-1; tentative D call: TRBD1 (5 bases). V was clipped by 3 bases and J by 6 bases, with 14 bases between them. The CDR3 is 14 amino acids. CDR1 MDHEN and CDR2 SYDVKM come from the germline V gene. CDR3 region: CASSFGREGSEAFF. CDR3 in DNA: TGTGCCAGCAGTTTCGGCAGGGAAGGATCTGAAGCTTTCTTT.

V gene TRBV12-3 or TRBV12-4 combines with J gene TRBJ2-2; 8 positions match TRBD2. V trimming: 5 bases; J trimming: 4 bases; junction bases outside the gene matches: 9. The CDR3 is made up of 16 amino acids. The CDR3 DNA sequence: TGTGCCAGCAGTCATCGGACTAGCTTTAGCACCGGGGAGCTGTTTTTT. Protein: CASSHRTSFSTGELFF.

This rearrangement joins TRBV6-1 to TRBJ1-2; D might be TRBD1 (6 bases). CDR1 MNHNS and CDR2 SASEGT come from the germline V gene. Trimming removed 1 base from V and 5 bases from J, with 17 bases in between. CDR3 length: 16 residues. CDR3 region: CASSEGTAYELYGYTF. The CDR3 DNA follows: TGTGCCAGCAGTGAAGGGACAGCCTACGAATTATATGGCTACACCTTC.

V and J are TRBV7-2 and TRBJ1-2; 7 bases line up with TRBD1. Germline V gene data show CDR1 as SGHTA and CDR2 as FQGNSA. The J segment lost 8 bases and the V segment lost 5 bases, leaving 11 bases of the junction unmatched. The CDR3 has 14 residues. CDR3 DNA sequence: TGTGCCAGCAGCCCCCGACAGGGCCGTTGGGGCTACACCTTC. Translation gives CASSPRQGRWGYTF.

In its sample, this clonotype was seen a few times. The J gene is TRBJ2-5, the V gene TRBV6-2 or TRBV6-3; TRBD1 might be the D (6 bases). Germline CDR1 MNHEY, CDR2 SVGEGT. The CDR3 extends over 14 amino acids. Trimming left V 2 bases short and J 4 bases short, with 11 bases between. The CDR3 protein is CASSYVGRGETQYF. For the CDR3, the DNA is TGTGCCAGCAGTTACGTCGGCAGGGGAGAGACCCAGTACTTC.

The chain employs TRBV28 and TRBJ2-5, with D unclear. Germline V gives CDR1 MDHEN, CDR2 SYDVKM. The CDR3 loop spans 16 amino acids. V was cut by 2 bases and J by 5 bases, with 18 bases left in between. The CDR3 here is CASSLDVPPEGETQYF. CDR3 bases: TGTGCCAGCAGTTTAGACGTACCTCCAGAAGGGGAGACCCAGTACTTC. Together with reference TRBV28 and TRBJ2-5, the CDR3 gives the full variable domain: DVKVTQSSRYLVKRTGEKVFLECVQDMDHENMFWYRQDPGLGLRLIYFSYDVKMKEKGDIPEGYSVSREKKERFSLILESASTNQTSMYLCASSLDVPPEGETQYFGPGTRLLVL.

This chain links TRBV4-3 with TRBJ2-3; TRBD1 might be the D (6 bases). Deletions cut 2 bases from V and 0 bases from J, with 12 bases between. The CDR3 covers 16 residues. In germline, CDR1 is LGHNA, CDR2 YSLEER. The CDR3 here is CASSQTGFSSTDTQYF. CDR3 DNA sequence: TGCGCCAGCAGCCAAACAGGGTTTTCTAGCACAGATACGCAGTATTTT.

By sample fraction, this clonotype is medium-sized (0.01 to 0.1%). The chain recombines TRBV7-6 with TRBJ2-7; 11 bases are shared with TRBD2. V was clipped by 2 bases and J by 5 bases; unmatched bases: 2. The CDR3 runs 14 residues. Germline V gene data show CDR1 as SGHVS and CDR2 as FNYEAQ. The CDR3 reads CASSLSGLADEQYF. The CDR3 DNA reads TGTGCCAGCAGCTTATCGGGACTAGCGGACGAGCAGTACTTC. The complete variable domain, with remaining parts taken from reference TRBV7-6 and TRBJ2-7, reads GAGVSQSPRYKVTKRGQDVALRCDPISGHVSLYWYRQALGQGPEFLTYFNYEAQQDKSGLPNDRFSAERPEGSISTLTIQRTEQRDSAMYRCASSLSGLADEQYFGPGTRLTVT.